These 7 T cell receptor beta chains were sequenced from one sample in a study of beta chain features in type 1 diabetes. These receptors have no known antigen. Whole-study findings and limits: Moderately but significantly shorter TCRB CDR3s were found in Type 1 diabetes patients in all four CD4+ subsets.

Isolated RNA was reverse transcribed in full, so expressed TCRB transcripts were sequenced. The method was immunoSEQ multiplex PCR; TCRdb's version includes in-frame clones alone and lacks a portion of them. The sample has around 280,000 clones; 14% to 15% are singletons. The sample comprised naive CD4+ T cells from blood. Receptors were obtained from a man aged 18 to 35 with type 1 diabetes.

CDR3 DNA sequence: TGTGCCAGCAGCTTCGCCAGGTCGAACACTGAAGCTTTCTTT. This sequence encodes CASSFARSNTEAFF. V gene TRBV7-2 combines with J gene TRBJ1-1; D uncertain. The CDR3 has 14 residues. CDR1 and CDR2 (germline): SGHTA, FQGNSA. The V and J ends lost 3 bases and 1 base respectively, with 9 bases between them.

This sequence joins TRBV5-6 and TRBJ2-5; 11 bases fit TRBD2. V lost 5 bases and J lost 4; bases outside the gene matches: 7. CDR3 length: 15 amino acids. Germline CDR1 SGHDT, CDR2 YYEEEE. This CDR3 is CASRLSGGARETQYF. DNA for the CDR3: TGTGCCAGCAGGCTTAGCGGGGGGGCCAGAGAGACCCAGTACTTC.

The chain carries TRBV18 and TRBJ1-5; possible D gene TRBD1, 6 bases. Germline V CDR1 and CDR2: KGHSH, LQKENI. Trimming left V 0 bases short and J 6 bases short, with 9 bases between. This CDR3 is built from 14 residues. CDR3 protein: CASSPPGAGQPQHF. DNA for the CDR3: TGTGCCAGCTCACCACCGGGGGCAGGTCAGCCCCAGCATTTT.

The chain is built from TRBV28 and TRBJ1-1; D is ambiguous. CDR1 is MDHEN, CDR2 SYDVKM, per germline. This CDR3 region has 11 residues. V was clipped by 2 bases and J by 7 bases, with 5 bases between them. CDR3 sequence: CASSLVSEAFF. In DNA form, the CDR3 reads TGTGCCAGCAGTTTAGTCAGTGAAGCTTTCTTT.

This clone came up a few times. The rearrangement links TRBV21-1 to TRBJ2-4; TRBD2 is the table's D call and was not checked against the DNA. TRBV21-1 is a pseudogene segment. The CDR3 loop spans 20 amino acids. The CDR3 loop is CASSKSAPVERWLDQNIQYF. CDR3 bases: TGTGCCAGCAGCAAAAGCGCGCCCGTAGAGAGGTGGCTAGACCAAAACATTCAGTACTTC.

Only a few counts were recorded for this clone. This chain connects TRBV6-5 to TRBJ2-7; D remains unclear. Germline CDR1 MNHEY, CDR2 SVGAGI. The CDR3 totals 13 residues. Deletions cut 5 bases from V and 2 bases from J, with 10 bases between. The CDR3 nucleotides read TGTGCCAGCAGTCTACAGATAACCTACGAGCAGTACTTC. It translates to CASSLQITYEQYF.

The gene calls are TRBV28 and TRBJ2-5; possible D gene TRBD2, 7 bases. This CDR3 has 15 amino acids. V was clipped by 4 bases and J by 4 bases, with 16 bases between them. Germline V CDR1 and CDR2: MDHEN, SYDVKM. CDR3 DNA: TGTGCCAGCAGTTCGGCGGGGGCTTGGGGAGAGACCCAGTACTTC. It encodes CASSSAGAWGETQYF. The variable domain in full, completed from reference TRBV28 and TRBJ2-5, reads DVKVTQSSRYLVKRTGEKVFLECVQDMDHENMFWYRQDPGLGLRLIYFSYDVKMKEKGDIPEGYSVSREKKERFSLILESASTNQTSMYLCASSSAGAWGETQYFGPGTRLLVL.